Shown below are 8 T cell receptor beta chains from a single sample sequenced in a study of cytomegalovirus exposure and HLA in healthy donors. The study ran its PCR with 60 Vbeta and 13 Jbeta primers. Assay: immunoSEQ multiplex PCR; the TCRdb copy retains only in-frame clones and omits some. There are about 140,000 clones in the sample; approximately 80% occur only once, and 3.5% to 5% lies in the top ten. Sequences were obtained from PBMCs. These receptors all come from a middle-aged man in good health and CMV-seropositive.

V and J are TRBV30 and TRBJ1-4; D call uncertain. Germline CDR1 is GTSNPN and CDR2 is SVGIG (reference sequence). The CDR3 sequence is 14 residues long. V lost 1 base and J 0 bases, leaving 6 bases between the germline ends. The CDR3 nucleotides are TGTGCCTGGAGTGGGCAATCAACTAATGAAAAACTGTTTTTT. It is translated as CAWSGQSTNEKLFF.

Remarks on this clone: One end of the junction varies from germline; a read error may be responsible. V usage is TRBV7-7 and J usage is TRBJ2-1; TRBD2 is a possible D gene (6 bases). The CDR3 is 13 amino acids. CDR1 is SSHAT and CDR2 is FNYEAQ in the germline V gene (reference sequence). The chain's CDR3 is CASSLRGGAEQFF. The DNA for the CDR3 is TGTGCTAGCAGCTTACGGGGAGGAGCCGAGCAGTTCTTC.

The J gene is TRBJ2-4, the V gene TRBV10-3, with 7 bases matching TRBD1. Germline loops: CDR1 ENHRY, CDR2 SYGVKD. V lost 2 bases and J lost 9; bases outside the gene matches: 13. The CDR3 runs to 16 residues. The CDR3 nucleotides are TGTGCCATCAGTGAGCTCTCGACAGGGAGTCAAGTCATTCAGTACTTC. Residues: CAISELSTGSQVIQYF.

The chain recombines TRBV7-2 with TRBJ1-5; D call uncertain. The CDR3 loop spans 15 amino acids. Germline-derived CDR1 and CDR2 are SGHTA and FQGNSA. The V end lost 0 bases, the J end lost 6 bases, and 12 bases lay between the germline ends. CDR3 sequence: CASSLAGRWSQPQHF. The CDR3 DNA sequence: TGTGCCAGCAGCTTAGCCGGCAGGTGGTCTCAGCCCCAGCATTTT.

In this sample, this clone turned up a few times. The chain combines TRBV6-5 with TRBJ1-2; 9 bases map to TRBD1. V was clipped by 2 bases and J by 8 bases; unmatched bases: 6. The CDR3 length is 14 residues. The germline CDR1 and CDR2 sequences are MNHEY and SVGAGI. CDR3 nucleotide sequence: TGTGCCAGCAGTTACGACGGGACAGGGCGCGGCTACACCTTC. Translated: CASSYDGTGRGYTF.

This sequence joins TRBV19 and TRBJ1-2; D remains unclear. With 0 bases removed from V and 6 bases from J, the gap between germline ends came to 20 bases. Germline assignment: CDR1 LNHDA and CDR2 SQIVND (reference sequence). The CDR3 length is 17 residues. DNA of the CDR3: TGTGCCAGTAGTATAGATCTGCGACAACCCCGAGCCCATGGCTACACCTTC. It translates to CASSIDLRQPRAHGYTF.

V and J are TRBV12-5 and TRBJ1-1; possible D gene TRBD1, 5 bases. V lost 3 bases, J lost 2 bases, and 19 bases lay in between. The CDR3 consists of 17 residues. Germline CDR1 LGHNT, CDR2 FRNRAP. CDR3: CASGFRQGTNQNTEAFF. CDR3 DNA sequence: TGTGCTAGTGGTTTTAGGCAGGGAACTAATCAAAACACTGAAGCTTTCTTT.

The genes are TRBV5-1 and TRBJ1-1; D remains ambiguous. The V gene's germline CDR1 is SGHRS and CDR2 YFSETQ. Trimming stripped 0 bases from V and 1 base from J, with 13 bases between. This CDR3 is 16 amino acids long. CDR3 in DNA: TGCGCCAGCAGCTTGGATCTAGCCGCACGGAACACTGAAGCTTTCTTT. Translation: CASSLDLAARNTEAFF.